This T cell receptor (beta chain) comes out of a study of spatial heterogeneity in lung cancer. Points from the study as a whole: Coverage of tumor T cells, an estimated figure, was about 7% for alpha and about 13% for beta chains. Tumor mutation count correlated with how many alpha and beta TCRs expanded intratumorally.

Time point: sample taken at primary tumor resection. The cohort: 70 to 75 early-stage, untreated non-small cell lung cancer patients. Unsorted whole RNA of tumor, nontumor lung or frozen PBMC was sequenced. The CDR3 has 15 amino acids. Germline CDR1 LGHNA, CDR2 YNFKEQ. V was clipped by 0 bases and J by 7 bases, with 16 bases between them. This clonotype has at least ten counts. Its antigen is not identified. Unique molecular identifiers, one per molecule, were present on every TCR cDNA molecule. TCRdb re-analysed the 5' RACE reads in MiXCR, keeping a single row per CDR3 protein. The table has 15,000 to 20,000 distinct CDR3 sequences, about 5.8% seen once.

The sequencing used lung tumor tissue, collected at surgery. This sequence originates from a female donor with early-stage non-small cell lung cancer. This rearrangement joins TRBV4-2 to TRBJ2-7, with D possibly matching TRBD2 (6 bases). The DNA of the CDR3 is TGTGCCAGCAGCCAAGAGCGGGACTGGACGCAGGAGCAGTACTTC. Its translation is CASSQERDWTQEQYF.